What follows is one T cell receptor beta chain and its context. The antigen is not known. The data were obtained in a study of shared clonotypes between healthy human individuals. Study-wide points: For naive CD4 cells, around 5% of clonotypes were shared across a handful of donors.

CD4+ cells yielded CD45RA+ naive and CD45RA-negative memory subsets. Sequencing used immunoSEQ multiplex PCR; TCRdb keeps in-frame clones, though not all of them. The sample consists of some 1,100,000 clones, around three quarters of them appearing once. This TCR was sampled from a man younger than 30 in good health. Some clones in this sample may be carry-over from other donors' samples. Source material: memory CD4+ T cells from PBMCs. Subset described: CD45RA-negative fraction.

The CDR3 region is CAWSVRTWGNSPLHF. CDR3 DNA sequence: TGTGCCTGGAGTGTTAGAACATGGGGGAATTCACCCCTCCACTTT. This chain links TRBV30 with TRBJ1-6, with D perhaps TRBD1 (5 bases). Trimming removed 0 bases at V and 7 bases at J, with 13 bases between. From germline, CDR1 is GTSNPN and CDR2 SVGIG (reference sequence). This CDR3 has 15 residues. Full variable domain (outside the CDR3, taken from reference TRBV30 and TRBJ1-6): SQTIHQWPATLVQPVGSPLSLECTVEGTSNPNLYWYRQAAGRGLQLLFYSVGIGQISSEVPQNLSASRPQDRQFILSSKKLLLSDSGFYLCAWSVRTWGNSPLHFGNGTRLTVT.